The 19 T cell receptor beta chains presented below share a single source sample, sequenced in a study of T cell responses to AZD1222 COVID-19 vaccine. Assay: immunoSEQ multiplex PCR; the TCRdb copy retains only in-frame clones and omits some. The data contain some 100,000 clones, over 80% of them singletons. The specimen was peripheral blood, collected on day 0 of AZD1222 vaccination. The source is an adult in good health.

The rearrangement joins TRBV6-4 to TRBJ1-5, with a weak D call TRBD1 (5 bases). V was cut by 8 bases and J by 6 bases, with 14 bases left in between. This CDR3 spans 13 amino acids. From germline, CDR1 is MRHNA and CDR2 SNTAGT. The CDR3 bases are TGTGCCAGCGCAGCCGACAGCTCTCAGCCCCAGCATTTT. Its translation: CASAADSSQPQHF.

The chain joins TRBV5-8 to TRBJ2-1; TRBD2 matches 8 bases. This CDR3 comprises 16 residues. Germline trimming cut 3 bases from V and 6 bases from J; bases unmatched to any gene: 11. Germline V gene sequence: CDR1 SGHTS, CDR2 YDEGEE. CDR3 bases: TGTGCCAGCAGCTCCGAAAGACGGACTAGCTTCAATGAGCAGTTCTTC. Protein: CASSSERRTSFNEQFF.

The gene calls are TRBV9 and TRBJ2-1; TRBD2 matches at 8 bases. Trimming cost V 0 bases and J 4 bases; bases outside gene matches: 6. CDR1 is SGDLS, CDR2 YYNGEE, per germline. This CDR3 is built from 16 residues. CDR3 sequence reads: CASSVGNSGMYNEQFF. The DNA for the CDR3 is TGTGCCAGCAGCGTAGGAAATAGCGGGATGTACAATGAGCAGTTCTTC.

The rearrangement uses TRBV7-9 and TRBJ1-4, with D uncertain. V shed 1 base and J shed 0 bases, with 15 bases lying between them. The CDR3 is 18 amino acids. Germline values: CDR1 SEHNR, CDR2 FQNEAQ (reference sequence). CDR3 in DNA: TGTGCCAGCAGCTTAGGCATAGTCGTGAAAGCAACTAATGAAAAACTGTTTTTT. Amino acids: CASSLGIVVKATNEKLFF.

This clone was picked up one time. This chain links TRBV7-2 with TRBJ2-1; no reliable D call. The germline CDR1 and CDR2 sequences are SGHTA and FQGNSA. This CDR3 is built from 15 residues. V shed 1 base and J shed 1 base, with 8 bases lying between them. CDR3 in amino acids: CASSLDQASYNEQFF. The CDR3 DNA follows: TGTGCCAGCAGCTTAGACCAGGCTTCCTACAATGAGCAGTTCTTC.

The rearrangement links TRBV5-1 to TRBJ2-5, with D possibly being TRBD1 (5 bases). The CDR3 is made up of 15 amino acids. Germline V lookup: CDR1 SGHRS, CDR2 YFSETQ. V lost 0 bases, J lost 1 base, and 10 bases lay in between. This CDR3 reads CASSLEAQGQETQYF. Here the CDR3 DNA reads TGCGCCAGCAGCTTGGAAGCCCAGGGCCAAGAGACCCAGTACTTC.

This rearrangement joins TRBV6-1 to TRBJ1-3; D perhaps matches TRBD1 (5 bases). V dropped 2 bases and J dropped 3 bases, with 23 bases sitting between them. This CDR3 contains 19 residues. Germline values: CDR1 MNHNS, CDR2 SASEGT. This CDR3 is CASSERMGRGTLNGNTIYF. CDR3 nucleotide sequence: TGTGCCAGCAGTGAAAGGATGGGACGAGGAACCCTTAATGGAAACACCATATATTTT.

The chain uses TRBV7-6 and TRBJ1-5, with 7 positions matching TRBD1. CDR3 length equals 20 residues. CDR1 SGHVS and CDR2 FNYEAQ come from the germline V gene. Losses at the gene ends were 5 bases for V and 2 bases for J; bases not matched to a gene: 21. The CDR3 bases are TGTGCCAGCAGCCCAGATATTAAAGGTGAGACAGGGCTAGGCAATCAGCCCCAGCATTTT. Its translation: CASSPDIKGETGLGNQPQHF. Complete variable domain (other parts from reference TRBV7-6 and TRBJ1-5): GAGVSQSPRYKVTKRGQDVALRCDPISGHVSLYWYRQALGQGPEFLTYFNYEAQQDKSGLPNDRFSAERPEGSISTLTIQRTEQRDSAMYRCASSPDIKGETGLGNQPQHFGDGTRLSIL.

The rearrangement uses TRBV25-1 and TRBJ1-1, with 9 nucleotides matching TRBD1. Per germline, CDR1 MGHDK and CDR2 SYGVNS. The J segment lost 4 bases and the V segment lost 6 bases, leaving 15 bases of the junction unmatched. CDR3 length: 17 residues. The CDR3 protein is CASSQTGTGIGATEAFF. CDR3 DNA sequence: TGTGCCAGCAGCCAAACCGGGACAGGGATCGGGGCCACTGAAGCTTTCTTT.

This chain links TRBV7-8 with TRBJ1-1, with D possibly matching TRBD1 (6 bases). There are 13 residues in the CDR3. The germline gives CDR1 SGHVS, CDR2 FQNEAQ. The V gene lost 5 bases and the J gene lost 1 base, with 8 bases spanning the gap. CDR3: CASSAQGNTEAFF. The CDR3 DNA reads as TGTGCCAGCAGCGCACAGGGGAACACTGAAGCTTTCTTT. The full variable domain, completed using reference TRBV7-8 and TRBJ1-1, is GAGVSQSPRYKVAKRGQDVALRCDPISGHVSLFWYQQALGQGPEFLTYFQNEAQLDKSGLPSDRFFAERPEGSVSTLKIQRTQQEDSAVYLCASSAQGNTEAFFGQGTRLTVV.

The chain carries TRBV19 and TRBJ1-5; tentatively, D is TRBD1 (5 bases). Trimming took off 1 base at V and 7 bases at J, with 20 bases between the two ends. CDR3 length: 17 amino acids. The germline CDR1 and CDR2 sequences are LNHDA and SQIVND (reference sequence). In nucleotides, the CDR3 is TGTGCCAGTAGTATAGGAGCCGATAGGGGTGGAGGACAGCCCCAGCATTTT. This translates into CASSIGADRGGGQPQHF.

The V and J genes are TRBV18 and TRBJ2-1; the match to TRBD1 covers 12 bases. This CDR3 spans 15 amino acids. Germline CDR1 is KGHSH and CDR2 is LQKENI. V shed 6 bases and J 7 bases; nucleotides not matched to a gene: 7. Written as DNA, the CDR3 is TGTGCCAGCTCCTCCGGGACAGGGGGCTTTAATGAGCAGTTCTTC. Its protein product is CASSSGTGGFNEQFF.

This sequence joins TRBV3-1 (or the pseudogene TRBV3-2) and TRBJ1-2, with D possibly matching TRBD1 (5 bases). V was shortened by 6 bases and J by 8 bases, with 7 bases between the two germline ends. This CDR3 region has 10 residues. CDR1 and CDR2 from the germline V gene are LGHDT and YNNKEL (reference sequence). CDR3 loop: CASSPGGYTF. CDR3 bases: TGTGCCAGCAGTCCAGGGGGCTACACCTTC.

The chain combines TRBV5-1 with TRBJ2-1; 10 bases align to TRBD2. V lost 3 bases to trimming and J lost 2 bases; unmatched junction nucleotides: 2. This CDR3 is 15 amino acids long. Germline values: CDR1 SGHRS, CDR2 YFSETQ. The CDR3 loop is CASSSGTSAYNEQFF. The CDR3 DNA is TGCGCCAGCAGCTCCGGGACTAGCGCCTACAATGAGCAGTTCTTC.

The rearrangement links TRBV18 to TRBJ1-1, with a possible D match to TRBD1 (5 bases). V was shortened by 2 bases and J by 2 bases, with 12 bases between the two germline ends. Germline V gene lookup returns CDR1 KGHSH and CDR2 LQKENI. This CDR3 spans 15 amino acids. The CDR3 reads CASSPMGQGNTEAFF. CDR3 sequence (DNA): TGTGCCAGCTCACCAATGGGGCAGGGTAACACTGAAGCTTTCTTT.

CDR3 protein: CASSPGRNYGYTF. CDR3 in DNA: TGTGCCAGCAGCCCCGGGCGGAACTATGGCTACACCTTC. The J gene is TRBJ1-2, the V gene TRBV11-2; the D is unclear. This CDR3 comprises 13 residues. CDR1 is SGHAT, CDR2 FQNNGV, per germline. The germline V and J ends were trimmed by 5 bases and 2 bases, with 9 bases remaining between them.

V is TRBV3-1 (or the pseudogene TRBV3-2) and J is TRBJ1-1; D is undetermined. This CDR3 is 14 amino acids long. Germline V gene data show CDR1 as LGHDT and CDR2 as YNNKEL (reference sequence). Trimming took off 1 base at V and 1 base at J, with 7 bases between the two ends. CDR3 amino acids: CASSQGSPNTEAFF. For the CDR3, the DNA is TGTGCCAGCAGCCAAGGAAGCCCGAACACTGAAGCTTTCTTT.

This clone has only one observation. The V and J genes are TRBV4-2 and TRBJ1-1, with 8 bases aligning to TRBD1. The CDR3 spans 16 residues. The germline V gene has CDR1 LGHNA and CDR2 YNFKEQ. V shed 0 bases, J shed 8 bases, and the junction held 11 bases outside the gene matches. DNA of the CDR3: TGTGCCAGCAGCCAAGATCAGGACAGGGCTTGGGGAGAAGCTTTCTTT. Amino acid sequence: CASSQDQDRAWGEAFF.

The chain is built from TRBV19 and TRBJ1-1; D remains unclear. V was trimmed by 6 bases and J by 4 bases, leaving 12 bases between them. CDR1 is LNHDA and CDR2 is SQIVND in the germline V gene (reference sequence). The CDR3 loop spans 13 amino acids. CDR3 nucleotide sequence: TGTGCCAGTAGCCGAACGATAATCACTGAAGCTTTCTTT. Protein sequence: CASSRTIITEAFF. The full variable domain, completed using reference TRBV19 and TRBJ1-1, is DGGITQSPKYLFRKEGQNVTLSCEQNLNHDAMYWYRQDPGQGLRLIYYSQIVNDFQKGDIAEGYSVSREKKESFPLTVTSAQKNPTAFYLCASSRTIITEAFFGQGTRLTVV.